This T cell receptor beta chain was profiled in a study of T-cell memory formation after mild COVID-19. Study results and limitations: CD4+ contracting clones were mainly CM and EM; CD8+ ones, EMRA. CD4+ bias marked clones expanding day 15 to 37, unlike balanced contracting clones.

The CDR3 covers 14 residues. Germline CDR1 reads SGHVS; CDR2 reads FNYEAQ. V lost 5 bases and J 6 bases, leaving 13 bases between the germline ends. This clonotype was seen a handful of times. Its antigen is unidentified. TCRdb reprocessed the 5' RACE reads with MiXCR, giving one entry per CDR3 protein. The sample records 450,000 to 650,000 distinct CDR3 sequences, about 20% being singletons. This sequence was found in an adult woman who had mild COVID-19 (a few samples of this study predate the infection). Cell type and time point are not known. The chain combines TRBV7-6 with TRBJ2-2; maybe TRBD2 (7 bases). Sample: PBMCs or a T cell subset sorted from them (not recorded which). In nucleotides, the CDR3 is TGTGCCAGCAGCCCCGGGGGGCGGGCCGGGGAGCTGTTTTTT. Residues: CASSPGGRAGELFF.